In its sample, the clone carrying this TCR beta chain was seen once. Its antigen is not known. The sample originates from a study of OX40 agonist ivuxolimab in advanced cancers. Whole-study context: Earlier anti-PD-1, anti-PD-L1 or anti-CTLA-4 therapy was permitted; 40% had received some. Two patients with cutaneous melanoma and one with hepatocellular carcinoma, three in total, showed partial responses. General observations from the study: At 0.1 to 3.0 mg/kg and by week 6, clonal expansion occurred in CD4+ and CD8+ blood T cells.

TCRdb's table, derived via immunoSEQ multiplex PCR, lists solely in-frame clones and lacks some. Of approximately 74,000 clones in the sample, around 85% were seen once. The TCR comes from an adult with an advanced solid tumor such as melanoma, head and neck, liver or kidney cancer. Sample: CD4+ or CD8+ T cells sorted from blood, taken in a trial of the OX40 agonist ivuxolimab.

The CDR3 DNA follows: TGTGCCAGCTCACCTACAGGGCCAACTAATGAAAAACTGTTTTTT. This encodes CASSPTGPTNEKLFF. The chain combines TRBV18 with TRBJ1-4; possible D gene TRBD1, 6 bases. V was cut by 3 bases and J by 0 bases, with 8 bases left in between. The germline V gene has CDR1 KGHSH and CDR2 LQKENI. The length of the CDR3 is 15 residues.